This TCR beta chain was obtained from a study of blood T cells in healthy people across ages. This clonotype showed up many times. This CDR3 comprises 13 residues. V was trimmed by 4 bases and J by 1 base, leaving 8 bases between them. The germline gives CDR1 SQVTM, CDR2 ANQGSEA. Through a sample-barcoded 5' primer and a J-beta primer mix, a second PCR was run for 7 to 11 cycles. Using its own MiXCR run on the 5' RACE reads, TCRdb lists one record per CDR3 protein. The data contain hundreds of thousands of distinct CDR3 sequences, over 20% of them seen just once; the ten biggest clones take up 3% to 4.5%.

The receptor comes from a man aged 65 to 85 in good health. The chain uses TRBV29-1 and TRBJ2-1; no clear D gene. Sequencing input: blood. CDR3 nucleotides: TGCAGCGTTGGGGCTAGTTCCTACAATGAGCAGTTCTTC. Translation: CSVGASSYNEQFF.